The source of this TCR beta chain is a study of blood T cell repertoires in COVID-19. In the study overall: Researchers got acute and convalescent COVID-19 samples from the United States, Italy and Spain.

Under the authors' procedure: Cell counts per sample came from amplifying reference gene primers. Using immunoSEQ multiplex PCR, the repertoire was profiled, and TCRdb retains in-frame clones only, with some absent. That table is the source of V, J and clone size, and D and trimming were worked out from the DNA. The sample has 150,000 to 200,000 clones, around 88% seen once. Trimming left V 6 bases short and J 0 bases short, with 12 bases between. This CDR3 is built from 15 residues. Per germline, CDR1 LGHNA and CDR2 YNFKEQ. Those enrolled, adults aged roughly 18 to 90 years, came from some 25 US areas.

The sequence was obtained from a woman under 40 who had recovered from COVID-19. The sequenced sample consisted of PBMCs or T cells enriched from blood (not recorded which). V is TRBV4-2 and J is TRBJ2-1, with D perhaps TRBD2 (5 bases). CDR3 sequence: CASREAESSYNEQFF. For the CDR3, the DNA is TGTGCCAGCAGAGAAGCGGAGAGCTCCTACAATGAGCAGTTCTTC.